A single sample is the source of the 16 T cell receptor beta chains below, sequenced in a study of patients and donors after allogeneic stem cell transplantation. TCRdb reprocessed the RT-PCR reads via MiXCR and lists one record per CDR3 protein. The table has some 880,000 distinct CDR3 sequences, 15% to 20% seen once. Sequenced sample: blood, either unsorted or a sorted T cell fraction (not recorded which). The receptors stem from a human donor who was either an allogeneic HSCT recipient or a stem cell or donor lymphocyte infusion donor (not recorded which). It is not recorded whose cells these are; they may come from a transplant donor.

This clonotype came up many times. The chain recombines TRBV9 with TRBJ1-1; 8 bases fit TRBD1. The CDR3 runs to 15 residues. Germline V CDR1 and CDR2: SGDLS, YYNGEE. V lost 4 bases to trimming and J lost 0 bases; unmatched junction nucleotides: 5. The CDR3 sequence is CASSPRDRMNTEAFF. CDR3 nucleotides: TGTGCCAGCAGCCCCAGGGACAGGATGAACACTGAAGCTTTCTTT.

About this clonotype itself: An end of the junction differs from the germline gene, which may be a read error. J is TRBJ2-2 and V is TRBV2, with 10 bases fitting TRBD2. Germline V gene sequence: CDR1 SNHLY, CDR2 FYNNEI. This CDR3 region has 14 residues. CDR3 in amino acids: CASNEAGGPGELFF. DNA for the CDR3: TGTGCCAGCAATGAAGCGGGGGGGCCCGGGGAGCTGTTTTTT.

The J gene is TRBJ2-1, the V gene TRBV5-1; D possibly corresponds to TRBD2 (5 bases). V dropped 0 bases and J dropped 0 bases, with 10 bases sitting between them. The germline V gene has CDR1 SGHRS and CDR2 YFSETQ. This CDR3 is built from 16 residues. CDR3 region: CASSLVVGSSYNEQFF. For the CDR3, the DNA is TGCGCCAGCAGCTTGGTGGTAGGGAGCTCCTACAATGAGCAGTTCTTC.

In this sample, this clonotype turned up a few times. J is TRBJ1-3 and V is TRBV19; tentatively, D is TRBD1 (6 bases). CDR1 and CDR2 from the germline V gene are LNHDA and SQIVND (reference sequence). The CDR3 has 16 residues. V was pared by 4 bases and J by 0 bases, with 13 bases between. The CDR3 DNA follows: TGTGCCAGTAGTAGAAAGACAGGCGTCTCTGGAAACACCATATATTTT. Its translation: CASSRKTGVSGNTIYF.

The CDR3 sequence is CASSKGGLWGNEQFF. CDR3 nucleotides: TGTGCCAGCAGCAAGGGCGGGCTCTGGGGCAATGAGCAGTTCTTC. The chain joins TRBV9 to TRBJ2-1; TRBD2 might be the D (5 bases). V was pared by 4 bases and J by 6 bases, with 17 bases between. Germline V gene lookup returns CDR1 SGDLS and CDR2 YYNGEE. The CDR3 runs to 15 residues.

This clonotype was recorded many times. The rearrangement links TRBV29-1 to TRBJ1-1; 9 bases match TRBD1. J was trimmed by 0 bases and V by 6 bases; bases with no gene match: 5. The CDR3 has 14 residues. Germline CDR1 and CDR2: SQVTM and ANQGSEA. CDR3 nucleotides: TGCAGCGTCGGGACAGGGCTTATGAACACTGAAGCTTTCTTT. Amino acids: CSVGTGLMNTEAFF.

This clonotype was observed at least ten times. The chain is built from TRBV7-8 and TRBJ2-7, with D perhaps TRBD2 (5 bases). Germline V lookup: CDR1 SGHVS, CDR2 FQNEAQ. The germline V and J ends were trimmed by 1 base and 2 bases, with 15 bases remaining between them. The CDR3 has 16 amino acids. DNA of the CDR3: TGTGCCAGCAGCTTAGTTTCGGGGTATCGGACCTACGAGCAGTACTTC. This sequence encodes CASSLVSGYRTYEQYF.

This clonotype was observed at least ten times. The gene calls are TRBV10-3 and TRBJ2-5; the D gene is possibly TRBD1 (5 bases). Germline assignment: CDR1 ENHRY and CDR2 SYGVKD. Trimming took off 4 bases at V and 4 bases at J, with 10 bases between the two ends. The CDR3 spans 13 residues. CDR3 region: CAISVRRGETQYF. The CDR3 nucleotides are TGTGCCATCAGTGTTCGTAGGGGAGAGACCCAGTACTTC.

This clonotype was detected only a few times. This chain connects TRBV5-8 to TRBJ1-2; TRBD1 might be the D (5 bases). The CDR3 sequence is 13 residues long. Germline CDR1 is SGHTS and CDR2 is YDEGEE. Trimming took 6 bases from V and 4 from J, leaving 13 bases between them. CDR3 protein: CASKTRGGYGYTF. The CDR3 DNA is TGTGCCAGCAAAACTCGGGGCGGCTATGGCTACACCTTC. Full variable domain (rest looked up from reference TRBV5-8 and TRBJ1-2): EAGVTQSPTHLIKTRGQQATLRCSPISGHTSVYWYQQALGLGLQFLLWYDEGEERNRGNFPPRFSGRQFPNYSSELNVNALELEDSALYLCASKTRGGYGYTFGSGTRLTVV.

This clonotype was counted only a few times. This sequence joins TRBV15 and TRBJ2-7; D remains unclear. There are 15 residues in the CDR3. Trimming removed 0 bases from V and 2 bases from J, with 11 bases in between. Per germline, CDR1 LNHNV and CDR2 YYDKDF (reference sequence). CDR3 bases: TGTGCCACCAGCAGAGATAGGAGTGGGCCCTACGAGCAGTACTTC. Translated: CATSRDRSGPYEQYF.

This rearrangement joins TRBV30 to TRBJ2-1; D not certain. Germline CDR1 is GTSNPN and CDR2 is SVGIG (reference sequence). The CDR3 sequence is 15 residues long. Trimming pared 0 bases from V and 3 bases from J, leaving 12 bases between. The CDR3 DNA reads as TGTGCCTGGAGTGTTAATCTAAGGGACTACAATGAGCAGTTCTTC. It is translated as CAWSVNLRDYNEQFF.

This clonotype was counted between two and nine times. The chain joins TRBV5-1 to TRBJ2-7; weak D call: TRBD1 (6 bases). Germline V lookup: CDR1 SGHRS, CDR2 YFSETQ. This CDR3 is 14 amino acids long. Trimming removed 0 bases at V and 4 bases at J, with 11 bases between. The CDR3 DNA is TGCGCCAGCAGCTTGGTCCAGGGGCAGTACGAGCAGTACTTC. It is translated as CASSLVQGQYEQYF.

The chain joins TRBV19 to TRBJ2-5, with D perhaps being TRBD1 or TRBD2 (5 bases each). Trimming took off 8 bases at V and 5 bases at J, with 21 bases between the two ends. Germline CDR1 and CDR2: LNHDA and SQIVND (reference sequence). CDR3 length equals 15 residues. The CDR3: CASATDLWGGETQYF. CDR3 bases: TGTGCCAGTGCCACGGATTTATGGGGCGGGGAGACCCAGTACTTC.

The rearrangement uses TRBV12-3 or TRBV12-4 and TRBJ2-7; D is uncertain. V lost 6 bases, J lost 2 bases, and 17 bases lay in between. The CDR3 loop spans 15 amino acids. Here the CDR3 DNA reads TGTGCCAGCAGCTCCTCCAATGTCGCCACCTACGAGCAGTACTTC. Its translation is CASSSSNVATYEQYF.

This sequence joins TRBV3-1 and TRBJ2-2; 12 nucleotides match TRBD2. With V trimmed by 4 bases and J by 0 bases, 9 bases remained unmatched. The CDR3 length is 19 residues. Germline V gene lookup returns CDR1 LGHDT and CDR2 YNNKEL (reference sequence). The CDR3 sequence is CASSRRPSGRAPNTGELFF. CDR3 nucleotides: TGTGCCAGCAGCCGCAGGCCTAGCGGGAGGGCCCCGAACACCGGGGAGCTGTTTTTT.

This clonotype was observed at least ten times. This chain joins TRBV12-3 or TRBV12-4 and TRBJ1-2; D is ambiguous. V gave up 3 bases and J gave up 4 bases, with 9 bases separating them. The CDR3 has 13 residues. In DNA form, the CDR3 reads TGTGCCAGCAGTTTTGGGATTTCCTATGGCTACACCTTC. It codes for CASSFGISYGYTF.